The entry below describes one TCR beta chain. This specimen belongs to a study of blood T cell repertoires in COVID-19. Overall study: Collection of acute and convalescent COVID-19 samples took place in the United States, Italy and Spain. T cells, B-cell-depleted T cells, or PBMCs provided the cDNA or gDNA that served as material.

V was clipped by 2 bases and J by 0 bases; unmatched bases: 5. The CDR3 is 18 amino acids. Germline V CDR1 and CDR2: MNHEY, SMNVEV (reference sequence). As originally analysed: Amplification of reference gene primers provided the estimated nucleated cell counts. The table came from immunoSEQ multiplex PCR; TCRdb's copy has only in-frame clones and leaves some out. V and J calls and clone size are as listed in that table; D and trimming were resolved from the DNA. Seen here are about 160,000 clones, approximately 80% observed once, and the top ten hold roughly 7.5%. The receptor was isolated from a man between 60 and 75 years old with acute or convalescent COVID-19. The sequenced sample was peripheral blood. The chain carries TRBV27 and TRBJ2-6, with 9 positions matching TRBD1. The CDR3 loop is CASSLTGGSTSGANVLTF. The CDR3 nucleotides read TGTGCCAGCAGTTTAACAGGGGGCAGTACCTCTGGGGCCAACGTCCTGACTTTC.